This entry lists 7 T cell receptor beta chains sequenced from one sample in a study of long-term antiretroviral therapy in people with HIV. Run at survey level, the immunoSEQ assay was version v3.0. Sequencing was performed with immunoSEQ multiplex PCR; in TCRdb, only in-frame clones are kept and a portion is missing. The sample shows about 30,000 clones, around 94% of them seen only once. The sequencing here drew on unsorted PBMCs, taken around 5.5 years after starting antiretroviral therapy. Source of these receptors: a woman in her forties or fifties with HIV.

The chain is built from TRBV6-5 and TRBJ1-1, with D possibly being TRBD1 (6 bases). The V gene's germline CDR1 is MNHEY and CDR2 SVGAGI. Deletions cut 0 bases from V and 2 bases from J, with 10 bases between. This CDR3 contains 15 residues. CDR3 coding DNA: TGTGCCAGCAGTTACTCGTGGACAGATAACACTGAAGCTTTCTTT. This sequence encodes CASSYSWTDNTEAFF.

This CDR3 reads CASSQRGSPGRAETQYF. CDR3 in DNA: TGCGCCAGCAGCCAAAGGGGTTCTCCGGGGCGGGCAGAGACCCAGTACTTC. This chain connects TRBV4-1 to TRBJ2-5; perhaps D is TRBD1 or TRBD2 (5 bases each). V was trimmed by 2 bases and J by 4 bases, leaving 20 bases between them. The CDR3 covers 17 residues. Germline lookup yields CDR1 MGHRA and CDR2 YSYEKL.

This chain links TRBV10-1 with TRBJ2-3; 12 bases align to TRBD1. The CDR3 is 19 residues long. CDR1 and CDR2 (germline): WNHNN, SYGVQD (reference sequence). Trimming removed 9 bases from V and 3 bases from J; junction bases left unmatched: 19. CDR3 region: CARREGQGATGCKTDTQYF. In nucleotides, the CDR3 is TGCGCCAGAAGGGAGGGACAGGGGGCAACCGGGTGTAAGACAGATACGCAGTATTTT.

The V call is TRBV7-2, the J call TRBJ2-1; no reliable D call. Germline lookup yields CDR1 SGHTA and CDR2 FQGNSA. Between the trimmed V and J ends, which lost 5 bases and 0 bases, there was a span of 17 bases. The CDR3 has 17 residues. In nucleotides, the CDR3 is TGTGCCAGCAGCCCCTATTCGCCCAGGTTCTCCTACAATGAGCAGTTCTTC. It translates to CASSPYSPRFSYNEQFF. The full variable domain, with the rest looked up from reference TRBV7-2 and TRBJ2-1, is GAGVSQSPSNKVTEKGKDVELRCDPISGHTALYWYRQSLGQGLEFLIYFQGNSAPDKSGLPSDRFSAERTGGSVSTLTIQRTQQEDSAVYLCASSPYSPRFSYNEQFFGPGTRLTVL.

V usage is TRBV19 and J usage is TRBJ1-1; perhaps TRBD1 as D (6 bases). In germline, CDR1 is LNHDA, CDR2 SQIVND (reference sequence). This CDR3 is built from 16 residues. Trimming pared 5 bases from V and 0 bases from J, leaving 16 bases between. CDR3 bases: TGTGCCAGTAGTCCCTCCAGGGGAAGGGTGAACACTGAAGCTTTCTTT. Translating gives CASSPSRGRVNTEAFF. The whole variable domain, filled in from reference TRBV19 and TRBJ1-1, reads DGGITQSPKYLFRKEGQNVTLSCEQNLNHDAMYWYRQDPGQGLRLIYYSQIVNDFQKGDIAEGYSVSREKKESFPLTVTSAQKNPTAFYLCASSPSRGRVNTEAFFGQGTRLTVV.

This chain links TRBV9 with TRBJ1-4; D not certain. With 4 bases removed from V and 7 bases from J, the gap between germline ends came to 17 bases. This CDR3 comprises 15 residues. Germline assignment: CDR1 SGDLS and CDR2 YYNGEE. This CDR3 is CASSPRAAASEKLFF. CDR3 coding DNA: TGTGCCAGCAGCCCACGCGCTGCAGCAAGTGAAAAACTGTTTTTT.

This chain connects TRBV11-2 to TRBJ1-5, with 9 bases lining up with TRBD1. This CDR3 has 14 amino acids. The germline V gene has CDR1 SGHAT and CDR2 FQNNGV. Losses at the gene ends were 5 bases for V and 7 bases for J; bases not matched to a gene: 6. CDR3 region: CASSPTGGSQPQHF. CDR3 in DNA: TGTGCCAGCAGCCCGACAGGGGGATCGCAGCCCCAGCATTTT.